These T cell receptor beta chains were read from a single sample in a study of T cells in localized non-small cell lung cancer. Produced via immunoSEQ multiplex PCR; TCRdb's table is partial and in-frame only. The data show 52,000 or so clones, with over 80% seen just once and about a sixth held by the top ten. The sample in question was peripheral blood mononuclear cells, obtained before any cancer treatment. These receptors were taken from a man between 40 and 69 years old with stage III lung adenocarcinoma. Each CDR3 is given with its conserved first and last residue. Clone size, where shown, is once, few, many, or a class for clones that have expanded.

TRBV16	-	TRBJ2-1	CASSPTDSNSFDQFF
TRBV6-5	-	TRBJ2-1	CASSYGGQINEQFF
TRBV10-1	-	TRBJ2-3	CASSGGDTQYF
TRBV15	-	TRBJ2-1	CATSGLAGGSDNEQFF
TRBV19	-	TRBJ2-5	CASSTGGSGETQYF
TRBV7-9	-	TRBJ2-7	CASSLEYREQYF
TRBV6-1	-	TRBJ1-1	CASRYSKNTEAFF
TRBV25-1	-	TRBJ1-4	CASRTGGYEKLFF
TRBV5-6	few	TRBJ2-1	CASSLGQGLRFF
TRBV15	-	TRBJ1-3	CATSRAGGNTIYF
TRBV19	-	TRBJ1-4	CASSPPEGSANEKLFF
TRBV7-9	-	TRBJ1-2	CALDSTTNYGYTF
TRBV6-5	once	TRBJ1-2	CATDSPHGYTF
TRBV27	-	TRBJ1-4	CASSLSGLTPTEKLFF
TRBV11-3	-	TRBJ2-1	CASSPGLAGRNEQFF
TRBV7-9	once	TRBJ2-7	CASSLATGAGHEQYF
TRBV6-5	-	TRBJ1-2	CASSSTTGASYGYTF
TRBV5-1	-	-	CASSLECSGRTYEQYF
TRBV14	-	TRBJ2-1	CASSQWRGNNEQFF
TRBV4-3	-	TRBJ2-4	CASSQTGYLDKNIQYF
TRBV6-6	-	TRBJ2-2	CASRGLGDTGELFF
TRBV10-3	-	TRBJ2-1	CAISAGDRYNEQFF
TRBV6-5	-	TRBJ1-5	CASSSGGDQPQHF
TRBV7-6	-	TRBJ2-5	CASSQSGSAEYF
TRBV28	-	TRBJ2-6	CASSFGAPSGANVLTF
TRBV7-3	-	TRBJ2-3	CASSLASGRSDTQYF
TRBV19	-	TRBJ1-1	CASSVNTEAFF
TRBV10-3	-	TRBJ1-5	CAIREGQDNQPQHF
TRBV7-9	-	TRBJ2-6	CASRPLQGSGANVLTF
TRBV4-3	-	TRBJ2-6	CASSQSSGSGANVLTF
TRBV11-2	few	TRBJ2-1	CASSSGTIGDNEQFF
TRBV19	-	TRBJ2-1	CASRERSYNEQFF
TRBV7-2	-	TRBJ2-3	CASSLGLDPDTQYF
TRBV11-2	few	TRBJ2-7	CASSLTSEASYEQYF
TRBV6-4	few	TRBJ1-5	CASSVPGSSNQPQHF
TRBV5-1	-	TRBJ2-5	CASSLAGGRETQYF
TRBV19	-	TRBJ1-5	CASSIEGPVGQPQHF
TRBV19	-	TRBJ1-5	CASSIVMGGGQPQHF
TRBV7-3	once	TRBJ1-1	CASSLWGPGQGGTEAFF
TRBV7-9	-	TRBJ1-2	CASSPGGEKDYTF
TRBV7-9	-	TRBJ2-4	CASSLASGLAGGSSRRQYF
TRBV7-7	-	TRBJ2-2	CARILSFGGRTGELFF
TRBV9	-	TRBJ2-1	CASSEWGVGENEQFF
TRBV29-1	-	TRBJ2-7	CSVASGAGGSYEQYF
TRBV7-8	once	TRBJ2-5	CASSLTRTVKKETQYF
TRBV5-5	-	TRBJ1-1	CASSLEGLMNTEAFF
TRBV19	-	TRBJ1-6	CASSIGGRALLSSYNSPLHF
TRBV7-6	-	TRBJ1-2	CASSLGGNYGYTF
TRBV18	-	TRBJ2-3	CASSRGTTDTQYF
TRBV30	-	TRBJ2-7	CARRGDRGHYEQYF
TRBV11-3	-	TRBJ2-2	CASSVRETGELFF
TRBV2	-	TRBJ2-7	CASRGSSYEQYF